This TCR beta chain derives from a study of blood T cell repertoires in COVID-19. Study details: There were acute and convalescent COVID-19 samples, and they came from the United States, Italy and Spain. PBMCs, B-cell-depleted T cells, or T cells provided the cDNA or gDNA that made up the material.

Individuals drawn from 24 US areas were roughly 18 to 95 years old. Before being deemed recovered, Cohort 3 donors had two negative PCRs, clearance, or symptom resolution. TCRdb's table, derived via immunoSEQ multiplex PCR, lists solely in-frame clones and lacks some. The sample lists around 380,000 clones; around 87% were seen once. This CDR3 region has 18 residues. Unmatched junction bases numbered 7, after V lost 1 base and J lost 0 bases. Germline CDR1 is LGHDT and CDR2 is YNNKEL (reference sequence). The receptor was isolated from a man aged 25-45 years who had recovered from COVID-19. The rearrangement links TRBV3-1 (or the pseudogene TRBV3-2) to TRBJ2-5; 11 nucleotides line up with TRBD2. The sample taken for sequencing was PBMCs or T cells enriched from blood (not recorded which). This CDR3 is CASSQALFSGGDQETQYF. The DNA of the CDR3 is TGTGCCAGCAGCCAAGCCCTTTTTAGCGGGGGGGACCAAGAGACCCAGTACTTC.